Described below is a single TCR beta chain sequence and its context. Its antigen has not been determined. Per-base quality was not reported, and no clone a single base away is much larger than it. This sample stems from a study of T cell responses to AZD1222 COVID-19 vaccine (dated by TCRdb to the early 2020s). Regarding the research as a whole: AZD1222 recipients with second doses at about 4 weeks or about 12 weeks were pooled, because spike-specific TCR depth and breadth did not differ between schedules. TCR sequencing was performed for about 250 trial participants, of whom around 210 were given two doses of AZD1222 and around 25 were given two doses of MenACWY control vaccine. Enrollment into the trials was organized by age into subgroups of 18-55, 56-69 and 70-plus years, and those subgroups contained roughly 150, 30 and 60 TCR-sequenced participants, respectively.

Read against the paper, the sample's time point label means: baseline before first vaccination. Samples from vaccinated people were obtained from the UK trials COV001 and COV002, which included a single-blind randomized controlled phase 2/3 trial of AZD1222 (ChAdOx1 nCoV-19) in healthy adults. For TCRbeta chain sequencing, PBMC samples were collected from trial participants at day 0 and at day 28 after the second dose. The investigation overall reported the following: Because no day 14 peak-response samples were available, the repertoires could be characterized only after the peak T cell response. The whole spike protein was spanned by vaccine-associated CD4 TCRs, and dominant responses were seen in regions 160-218 and 743-854. Conclusions about previously exposed vaccinees were limited because only a handful of AZD1222 recipients were SARS-CoV-2 seropositive at baseline. Reportedly, close to half of the unique spike-specific TCRs recognized epitopes lying outside the regions that are mutated in the B.1.351 and B.1.1.7 variants. After two AZD1222 doses, both the breadth and the depth of spike-specific TCRs were significantly higher than at day 0 and than in MenACWY recipients. Most participants were white British and females outnumbered males, and the authors suggested that clonal diversity may have been underestimated. The 56-69-year group was small, and its depth increase did not reach significance, likely because of low power.

The CDR3 regions of human TCRbeta chains were subjected to immunosequencing. As for the authors' bioinformatics: Repertoire TCRs were matched against a reference library of SARS-CoV-2-specific TCRs generated with the MIRA antigen-specificity platform. Breadth was defined as the fraction of unique TCRs that were SARS-CoV-2-associated, and depth was defined as the fraction of total T cells that were SARS-CoV-2-associated. Using the MIRA data, each spike-specific TCR was mapped to the spike region that the TCR reacts to and placed in a CD4 or CD8 class. Log10-transformed breadth and depth values were compared by one-way ANOVA with Sidak's multiple comparisons tests. Not all clones reach the TCRdb copy of this immuneACCESS table, which keeps in-frame sequences only. Checked studies attribute under half of the gap to unresolved V genes and leave the rest unexplained. V, J and clone size derive from that table, while D and trimming were established from the DNA sequence. This sample lists about 180,000 clones; approximately 86% were detected once. 0.49% of the sample rests with the top ten.

The specimen was peripheral blood, collected on day 0 of AZD1222 vaccination. The source is an adult in good health.

The nucleotide sequence is TGTGCCAGCTCACCTCGAGGAGAGTTGAACACTGAAGCTTTCTTT. The resulting protein is CASSPRGELNTEAFF. The rearrangement combines TRBV18 with TRBJ1-1; no D gene is confidently identified. CDR1 and CDR2, per the germline V gene, are KGHSH and LQKENI. V loses 3 bases, J loses 0 bases, and the germline ends lie 11 bases apart. From cysteine to phenylalanine, the CDR3 is 15 amino acids long. CDR3 DNA is the only sequence kept; it has 45 bases, read in frame from the first base.